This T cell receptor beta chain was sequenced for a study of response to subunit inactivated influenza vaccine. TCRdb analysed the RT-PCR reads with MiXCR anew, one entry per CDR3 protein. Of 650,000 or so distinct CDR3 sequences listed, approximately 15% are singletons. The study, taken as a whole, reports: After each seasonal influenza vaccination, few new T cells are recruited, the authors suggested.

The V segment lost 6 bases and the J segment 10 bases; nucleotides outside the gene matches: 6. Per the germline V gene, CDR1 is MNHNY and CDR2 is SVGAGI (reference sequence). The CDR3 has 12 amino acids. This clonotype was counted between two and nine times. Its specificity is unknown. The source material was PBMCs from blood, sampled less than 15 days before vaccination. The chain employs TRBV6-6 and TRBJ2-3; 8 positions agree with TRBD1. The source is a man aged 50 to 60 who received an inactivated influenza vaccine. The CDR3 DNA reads TGTGCCAGCAGACAGGGGGACGTGGCGCAGTATTTT. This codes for CASRQGDVAQYF.